The clone carrying this T cell receptor (beta chain) was detected a few times. Its specificity is unknown. This entry belongs to a study of beta chain features in type 1 diabetes. The ends were cut back, 6 bases at V and 14 bases at J, with 15 bases in the middle. In germline, CDR1 is MNHNY, CDR2 SVGAGI (reference sequence). The CDR3 sequence is 11 residues long. Cell sorting via CD45RO/CCR7/CD25/CD127/CD95/CD27 was performed to obtain CD4+ naive, central memory, regulatory and stem cell-like memory cells. Overall study findings and caveats: A pattern of fewer insertions and more deletions at VDJ junctions was seen in type 1 diabetes patients. In comparison with healthy donors, patients had naive, central memory and Treg TCRB repertoires that appeared more similar.

The authors reverse transcribed all of the isolated RNA, so sequencing captured expressed TCRB transcripts. Libraries were prepared by immunoSEQ multiplex PCR; TCRdb keeps only in-frame clonotypes and omits some of them. The profile covers 130,000 or so clones, with about a tenth appearing a single time and approximately 0.65% taken by the ten largest. This rearrangement joins TRBV6-6 to TRBJ2-3; D uncertain. The sequenced sample was central memory CD4+ T cells from blood. This receptor was obtained from a woman in her 40s in good health. The CDR3 reads CASRGRENRYF. CDR3 nucleotide sequence: TGTGCCAGCAGGGGCAGAGAGAACAGGTATTTT.